Below, 2 T cell receptor beta chains from the same sample are listed, as sequenced in a study of T cells in Graves' hyperthyroidism and ophthalmopathy (dated by TCRdb to 2018 to 2020). Preparation of the library involved multiplex PCR. The sequencing machine was an Illumina HiSeq 2000. The TCR beta CDR3 regions were amplified from RNA transcripts. The first round of RT-PCR for the TCR CDR3 was performed with the HTBI primer set and the Qiagen OneStep RT-PCR kit. The public reads were run again by TCRdb, first through fastp at Q25 and then through MiXCR, and only productive beta chains were kept. Rows with one shared CDR3 protein collapse into an entry with the most common genes and DNA. The sample table holds fewer than 650,000 distinct CDR3 sequences, of which roughly 45% were seen once. In total, the top ten clones hold about 45% of the sample. Sequenced input: peripheral blood or thyroid tissue (not recorded which). The source of these receptors is an adult woman with Graves' disease, either hyperthyroidism or ophthalmopathy (not recorded which).

The sample holds many counts of this clonotype. The chain couples TRBV7-2 to TRBJ1-3, with D tentatively TRBD1 (6 bases). CDR3 length: 15 residues. From germline, CDR1 is SGHTA and CDR2 FQGNSA. The ends were cut back, 4 bases at V and 1 base at J, with 11 bases in the middle. Here the CDR3 reads CASSSRGSSGNTIYF. CDR3 in DNA: TGTGCCAGCAGCTCCAGGGGTTCGTCTGGAAACACCATATATTTT.

The J gene is TRBJ2-2, the V gene TRBV20-1; D is unclear. The germline V gene encodes CDR1 DFQATT and CDR2 SNEGSKA (reference sequence). There are 13 residues in the CDR3. Trimming removed 2 bases at V and 4 bases at J, with 8 bases between. The CDR3 spells CSARSGPTGELFF. CDR3 bases: TGCAGTGCTAGATCAGGACCCACCGGGGAGCTGTTTTTT.